One sample yielded the 26 T cell receptor beta chains listed below, sequenced in a study of CD8+CD57+ T cells in acquired aplastic anemia. TCR beta VDJ combinations and CDR3 sequences were profiled from genomic DNA. TCRdb ran MiXCR on the reads and lists one entry per CDR3 protein. Among under 350,000 distinct CDR3 sequences listed, around 60% were seen once. The sample consisted of sorted CD4+, CD8+, or CD8+CD57+ T cells (not recorded which) from PBMCs. Receptors were obtained from a human donor with severe aplastic anemia or a healthy control (not recorded which).

The chain is built from TRBV15 and TRBJ1-6, with 10 bases fitting TRBD1. Germline V lookup: CDR1 LNHNV, CDR2 YYDKDF (reference sequence). V gave up 6 bases and J gave up 10 bases; unmatched junction bases: 3. The CDR3 consists of 13 residues. The CDR3 DNA reads TGTGCCACCAGAGGGGGACAGGGGTCACCCCTCCACTTT. Residues: CATRGGQGSPLHF.

This chain connects TRBV10-3 to TRBJ2-1; TRBD1 aligns across 9 bases. The V segment lost 0 bases and the J segment 6 bases; nucleotides outside the gene matches: 12. CDR1 is ENHRY, CDR2 SYGVKD, per germline. This CDR3 region has 18 residues. The CDR3 DNA sequence: TGTGCCATCAGTGAGTCGCTACAGGGGGCGAAGGATGTCAATGAGCAGTTCTTC. It encodes CAISESLQGAKDVNEQFF.

This clonotype has just a few counts. The rearrangement joins TRBV29-1 to TRBJ2-7, with D possibly being TRBD1 (6 bases). Trimming pared 4 bases from V and 7 bases from J, leaving 14 bases between. The CDR3 contains 12 residues. Germline values: CDR1 SQVTM, CDR2 ANQGSEA. CDR3 amino acids: CSVAQGQREQYF. The CDR3 bases are TGCAGCGTTGCACAGGGCCAGCGGGAGCAGTACTTC.

This clonotype was seen ten or more times. The rearrangement uses TRBV14 and TRBJ2-7, with 8 bases lining up with TRBD2. This CDR3 region has 17 residues. Germline V gene data show CDR1 as SGHDN and CDR2 as FVKESK. The junction had 14 bases not matched to a gene; V was cut back by 2 bases and J by 5 bases. CDR3 loop: CASSQLPGLVLADEQYF. The CDR3, as DNA: TGTGCCAGCAGCCAACTACCGGGACTAGTTTTAGCCGACGAGCAGTACTTC.

This chain links TRBV19 with TRBJ2-7, with TRBD2 as a possible D gene (6 bases). The ends were cut back, 6 bases at V and 0 bases at J, with 15 bases in the middle. The CDR3 contains 15 residues. From germline, CDR1 is LNHDA and CDR2 SQIVND (reference sequence). The CDR3 nucleotides read TGTGCCAGTAGCTGGGGGGACGCAACCTCCTACGAGCAGTACTTC. It is translated as CASSWGDATSYEQYF.

The J gene is TRBJ1-2, the V gene TRBV7-2, with a weak D call TRBD1 (6 bases). This CDR3 region has 13 residues. Germline-derived CDR1 and CDR2 are SGHTA and FQGNSA. V gave up 5 bases and J gave up 4 bases, with 11 bases separating them. CDR3 sequence: CASSPRGSYGYTF. CDR3 bases: TGTGCCAGCAGCCCTAGGGGGAGCTATGGCTACACCTTC.

This clonotype was seen many times. The chain joins TRBV2 to TRBJ2-5, with TRBD2 identical over 10 bases. The CDR3 length is 16 residues. After removal of 1 base from V and 5 bases from J, the junction contained 7 bases not matched to a gene. Germline V gives CDR1 SNHLY, CDR2 FYNNEI. CDR3 protein: CASSEGAGGRVETQYF. The CDR3 DNA reads as TGTGCCAGCAGTGAAGGAGCGGGGGGGCGCGTGGAGACCCAGTACTTC.

This clonotype was detected only once. The chain recombines TRBV7-9 with TRBJ2-3; either TRBD1 or TRBD2 may fit D (5 bases each). The CDR3 has 14 residues. V dropped 8 bases and J dropped 0 bases, with 12 bases sitting between them. The germline V gene encodes CDR1 SEHNR and CDR2 FQNEAQ (reference sequence). CDR3 residues: CASRGPPSTDTQYF. In DNA, the CDR3 is TGTGCCAGCCGGGGACCCCCAAGCACAGATACGCAGTATTTT.

A word on this clonotype: The germline gene is not matched at one end of the junction; a read error may be the cause. V and J are TRBV9 and TRBJ1-1; 7 nucleotides align to TRBD1. Germline lookup yields CDR1 SGDLS and CDR2 YYNGEE. This CDR3 region has 14 residues. The CDR3 is CASSGGQANTEALF. CDR3 nucleotides: TGTGCCAGCAGCGGAGGACAGGCGAACACTGAAGCTCTCTTT. Together with reference TRBV9 and TRBJ1-1, the CDR3 gives the full variable domain: DSGVTQTPKHLITATGQRVTLRCSPRSGDLSVYWYQQSLDQGLQFLIQYYNGEERAKGNILERFSAQQFPDLHSELNLSSLELGDSALYFCASSGGQANTEALFGQGTRLTVV.

A few counts support this clonotype. The J gene is TRBJ2-5, the V gene TRBV7-3; 13 nucleotides match TRBD2. Per germline, CDR1 SGHTA and CDR2 FQGTGA. With 0 bases clipped from V and 4 bases from J, the junction kept 8 bases outside the gene matches. This CDR3 is 18 amino acids long. The CDR3 DNA sequence: TGTGCCAGCAGCTTAACGGGCGGACTAGCGGGGGAAGGAGAGACCCAGTACTTC. Translating it yields CASSLTGGLAGEGETQYF.

This clonotype was counted many times. This chain's CDR3 is CASSQIGEQFF. The CDR3 DNA follows: TGTGCCAGCAGCCAAATCGGTGAGCAGTTCTTC. The chain carries TRBV3-1 and TRBJ2-1; D gene unclear. Trimming removed 2 bases at V and 9 bases at J, with 5 bases between. The CDR3 runs 11 residues. Germline values: CDR1 LGHDT, CDR2 YNNKEL (reference sequence).

This clonotype was counted a few times. This chain connects TRBV7-2 to TRBJ1-1; 7 bases line up with TRBD1. The CDR3 runs to 14 residues. V dropped 1 base and J dropped 3; count of bases not matched to a gene: 2. Germline V gene data show CDR1 as SGHTA and CDR2 as FQGNSA. The CDR3 loop reads CASSLGDSHTEAFF. In DNA, the CDR3 is TGTGCCAGCAGCTTAGGGGACAGTCACACTGAAGCTTTCTTT.

The CDR3 DNA sequence: TGCAGTGCTAGAGTCCTGGAAGCCTACGAGCAGTACTTC. Translated: CSARVLEAYEQYF. The chain uses TRBV20-1 and TRBJ2-7; D gene ambiguous. V shed 1 base and J shed 2 bases, with 9 bases lying between them. CDR3 length: 13 residues. CDR1 and CDR2 from the germline V gene are DFQATT and SNEGSKA (reference sequence).

This chain joins TRBV19 and TRBJ1-6; D uncertain. Looked up from germline, CDR1 is LNHDA and CDR2 is SQIVND (reference sequence). The CDR3 totals 12 residues. V was clipped by 1 base and J by 18 bases, with 13 bases between them. CDR3 sequence reads: CASSIGGSASHF. The CDR3 coding sequence is TGTGCCAGTAGTATAGGAGGATCAGCCAGCCACTTT.

This clonotype was detected ten times or more. Because the CDR3's place on the DNA is in doubt, the DNA is left out and the CDR3 is given as listed by TCRdb. The chain employs TRBV6-1 and TRBJ1-1; the DNA was not compared with TRBD1, the D call given in the table. The CDR3 spans 15 amino acids, including both terminal residues. The germline V gene has CDR1 MNHNS and CDR2 SASEGT. This CDR3 reads CASSTSGQPNTEAFF.

This chain joins TRBV28 and TRBJ2-3, with TRBD2 identical over 8 bases. With 9 bases clipped from V and 0 bases from J, the junction kept 2 bases outside the gene matches. This CDR3 is 13 amino acids long. Germline V CDR1 and CDR2: MDHEN, SYDVKM. This CDR3 is CASGLASTDTQYF. As DNA, the CDR3 is TGTGCCAGTGGACTAGCAAGCACAGATACGCAGTATTTT.

This clonotype was seen many times. The CDR3 region has the DNA TGTGCCTGGACTAGCGGGGGGTGGACCGGGGAGCTGTTTTTT. Its protein is CAWTSGGWTGELFF. The chain combines TRBV30 with TRBJ2-2, with TRBD2 matching over 11 bases. The germline gives CDR1 GTSNPN, CDR2 SVGIG (reference sequence). V lost 4 bases to trimming and J lost 5 bases; unmatched junction nucleotides: 3. This CDR3 has 14 amino acids.

In this sample, this clonotype turned up a few times. The chain has TRBV7-8 and TRBJ1-2; the match to TRBD1 covers 7 bases. CDR3 size: 14 residues. V was pared by 1 base and J by 8 bases, with 7 bases of the junction left unmatched. Germline values: CDR1 SGHVS, CDR2 FQNEAQ. The DNA of the CDR3 is TGTGCCAGCAGCTTAGACCCAGGGGGAAGCGGCTACACCTTC. Translated, it gives CASSLDPGGSGYTF.

This clonotype was detected ten times or more. The J gene is TRBJ2-3, the V gene TRBV9, with 8 bases fitting TRBD2. Germline V gives CDR1 SGDLS, CDR2 YYNGEE. The length of the CDR3 is 20 residues. J lost 4 bases, V lost 0 bases, and 19 bases had no gene match. CDR3 sequence: CASSVAPTRGSGGHPDTQYF. In DNA form, the CDR3 reads TGTGCCAGCAGCGTAGCCCCGACCCGGGGGAGCGGGGGTCATCCAGATACGCAGTATTTT.

This chain links TRBV10-3 with TRBJ2-4, with 9 bases lining up with TRBD1. The CDR3 loop spans 12 amino acids. V lost 7 bases to trimming and J lost 7 bases; unmatched junction nucleotides: 2. Germline-derived CDR1 and CDR2 are ENHRY and SYGVKD. In DNA form, the CDR3 reads TGTGCCATCAACAGGGGGCCGAACATTCAGTACTTC. Translation gives CAINRGPNIQYF.

The gene calls are TRBV5-1 and TRBJ1-5, with D possibly TRBD1 on 5 matching bases. Germline-derived CDR1 and CDR2 are SGHRS and YFSETQ. The CDR3 extends over 15 amino acids. The V end lost 4 bases, the J end lost 0 bases, and 11 bases lay between the germline ends. CDR3 loop: CASSQDGHSNQPQHF. Here the CDR3 DNA reads TGCGCCAGCAGCCAAGACGGACATAGCAATCAGCCCCAGCATTTT.

This clonotype was seen a handful of times. The V gene is TRBV15, the J gene TRBJ1-1; D remains ambiguous. The CDR3 has 14 amino acids. Between the trimmed V and J ends, which lost 0 bases and 1 base, there was a span of 6 bases. Looked up from germline, CDR1 is LNHNV and CDR2 is YYDKDF (reference sequence). Written as DNA, the CDR3 is TGTGCCACCAGCAGAGATATGCAGAACACTGAAGCTTTCTTT. Its translation is CATSRDMQNTEAFF.

The rearrangement links TRBV28 to TRBJ2-7; TRBD1 is a possible D gene (6 bases). Per the germline V gene, CDR1 is MDHEN and CDR2 is SYDVKM. V was trimmed by 1 base and J by 2 bases, leaving 27 bases between them. The CDR3 runs to 20 residues. The CDR3 spells CASSLYRIARRDISTYEQYF. Here the CDR3 DNA reads TGTGCCAGCAGTTTATACCGTATCGCGAGACGGGACATATCAACCTACGAGCAGTACTTC.

The sample holds many counts of this clonotype. The chain combines TRBV7-9 with TRBJ2-3; TRBD2 matches at 10 bases. Germline V gene sequence: CDR1 SEHNR, CDR2 FQNEAQ (reference sequence). The CDR3 is 15 residues long. J was trimmed by 5 bases and V by 1 base; bases with no gene match: 3. The CDR3 region is CASSLVASGGDTQYF. Written as DNA, the CDR3 is TGTGCCAGCAGCTTAGTGGCTAGCGGGGGAGATACGCAGTATTTT.

The chain has TRBV15 and TRBJ2-5; TRBD1 aligns across 7 bases. Germline CDR1 and CDR2: LNHNV and YYDKDF (reference sequence). This CDR3 is built from 17 residues. V trimming: 2 bases; J trimming: 1 base; junction bases outside the gene matches: 10. CDR3 bases: TGTGCCACCAGCAGAAAGCAACAGGGGACGACCCAAGAGACCCAGTACTTC. This encodes CATSRKQQGTTQETQYF.

As for this clonotype: Without the conserved terminal phenylalanine or tryptophan, this CDR3 likely stems from a read error. It is unclear where the CDR3 begins or ends on the DNA, so no DNA is shown, and the CDR3 is as TCRdb lists it. This rearrangement joins TRBV29-1 to TRBJ2-5. Per the germline V gene, CDR1 is SQVTM and CDR2 is ANQGSEA. The CDR3 spans 11 residues, counting both ends. CDR3 in amino acids: CSADFERTQHL.